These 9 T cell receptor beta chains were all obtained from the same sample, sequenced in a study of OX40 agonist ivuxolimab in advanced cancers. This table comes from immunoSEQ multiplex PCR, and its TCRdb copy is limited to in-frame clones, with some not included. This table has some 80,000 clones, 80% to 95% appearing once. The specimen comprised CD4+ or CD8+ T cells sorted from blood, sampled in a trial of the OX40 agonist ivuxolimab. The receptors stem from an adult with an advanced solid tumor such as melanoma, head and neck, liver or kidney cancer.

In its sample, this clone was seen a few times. CDR3 bases: TGCGCCAGCAGCTTGCGACAGGGGGATTCTGGGGCCAACGTCCTGACTTTC. Its protein is CASSLRQGDSGANVLTF. The rearrangement joins TRBV5-1 to TRBJ2-6; 9 bases match TRBD1. Germline V gene data show CDR1 as SGHRS and CDR2 as YFSETQ. The trim removed 1 base at V and 1 base at J, leaving 3 bases unmatched. The CDR3 totals 17 residues.

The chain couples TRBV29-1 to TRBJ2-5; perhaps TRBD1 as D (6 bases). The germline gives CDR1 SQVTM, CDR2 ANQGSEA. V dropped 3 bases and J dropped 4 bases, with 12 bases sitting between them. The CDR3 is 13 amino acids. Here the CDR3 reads CSVDMQGRETQYF. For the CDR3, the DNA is TGCAGCGTTGACATGCAGGGGCGAGAGACCCAGTACTTC.

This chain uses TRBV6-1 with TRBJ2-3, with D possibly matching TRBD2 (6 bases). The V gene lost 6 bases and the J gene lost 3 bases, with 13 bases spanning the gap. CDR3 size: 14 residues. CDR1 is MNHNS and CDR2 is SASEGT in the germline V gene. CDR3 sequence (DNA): TGTGCCAGCAGGGAAAGGAGGGAAACAGATACGCAGTATTTT. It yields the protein CASRERRETDTQYF.

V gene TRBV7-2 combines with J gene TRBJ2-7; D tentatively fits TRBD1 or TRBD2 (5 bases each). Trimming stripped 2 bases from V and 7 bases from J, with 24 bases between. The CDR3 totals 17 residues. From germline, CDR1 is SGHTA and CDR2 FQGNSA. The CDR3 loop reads CASSLRLQSGKGKEQYF. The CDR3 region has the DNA TGTGCCAGCAGCTTAAGGTTGCAGAGCGGAAAGGGGAAGGAGCAGTACTTC. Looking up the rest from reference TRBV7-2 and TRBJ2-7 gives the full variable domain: GAGVSQSPSNKVTEKGKDVELRCDPISGHTALYWYRQSLGQGLEFLIYFQGNSAPDKSGLPSDRFSAERTGGSVSTLTIQRTQQEDSAVYLCASSLRLQSGKGKEQYFGPGTRLTVT.

The CDR3 spells CASSLGQEMAYGYTF. CDR3 coding DNA: TGTGCCAGCAGTCTAGGACAGGAAATGGCCTATGGCTACACCTTC. This rearrangement joins TRBV6-5 to TRBJ1-2; 7 bases match TRBD1. This CDR3 region has 15 residues. Germline CDR1 reads MNHEY; CDR2 reads SVGAGI. With V trimmed by 5 bases and J by 4 bases, 10 bases remained unmatched.

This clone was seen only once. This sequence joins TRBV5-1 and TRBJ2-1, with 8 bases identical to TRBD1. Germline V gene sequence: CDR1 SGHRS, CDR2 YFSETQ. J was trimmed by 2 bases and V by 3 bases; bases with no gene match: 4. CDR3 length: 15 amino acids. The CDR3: CASSSEGQAYNEQFF. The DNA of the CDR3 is TGCGCCAGCAGCTCTGAGGGACAGGCCTACAATGAGCAGTTCTTC. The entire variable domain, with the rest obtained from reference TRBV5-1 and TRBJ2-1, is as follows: KAGVTQTPRYLIKTRGQQVTLSCSPISGHRSVSWYQQTPGQGLQFLFEYFSETQRNKGNFPGRFSGRQFSNSRSEMNVSTLELGDSALYLCASSSEGQAYNEQFFGPGTRLTVL.

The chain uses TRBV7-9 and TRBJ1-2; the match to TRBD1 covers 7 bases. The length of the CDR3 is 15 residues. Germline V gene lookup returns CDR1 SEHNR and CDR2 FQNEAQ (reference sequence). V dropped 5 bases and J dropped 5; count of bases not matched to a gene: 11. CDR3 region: CASSPGGQQTYGYTF. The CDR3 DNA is TGTGCCAGCAGCCCGGGGGGACAGCAGACTTATGGCTACACCTTC.

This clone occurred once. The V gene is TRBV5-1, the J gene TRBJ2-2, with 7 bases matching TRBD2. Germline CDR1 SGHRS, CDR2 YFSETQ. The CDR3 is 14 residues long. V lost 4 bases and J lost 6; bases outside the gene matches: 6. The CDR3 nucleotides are TGCGCCAGCAGCACCCCTAGCGGTTCCGGGGAGCTGTTTTTT. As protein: CASSTPSGSGELFF.

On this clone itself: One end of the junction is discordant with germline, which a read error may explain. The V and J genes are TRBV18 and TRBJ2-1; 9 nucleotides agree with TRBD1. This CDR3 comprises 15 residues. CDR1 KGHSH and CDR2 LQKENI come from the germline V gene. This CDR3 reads CASSTTGTGYNQQFF. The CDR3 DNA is TGTGCCAGCTCAACGACCGGGACAGGGTACAATCAGCAGTTCTTC.